The source of this T cell receptor (beta chain) is a study of T cell responses to AZD1222 COVID-19 vaccine. Notes on the study in general: Nearly half of spike-specific TCRs reportedly target variant regions that are unmutated in the B.1.351 and B.1.1.7 variants. The donors showed a predominance of white British ancestry and of females, with possible underestimation of clonal diversity.

Worth noting for this clone: Its antigen is as yet unknown.

Germline lookup yields CDR1 LGHDT and CDR2 YNNKEL (reference sequence). The V gene end was trimmed by 1 base and the J gene end by 4 bases; junction bases not matched to a gene: 7. This CDR3 has 16 amino acids. Sequenced by immunoSEQ multiplex PCR; TCRdb stores in-frame clones only, minus some. Among fewer than 200,000 clones listed, around 94% were seen once. The V gene is TRBV3-1 (or the pseudogene TRBV3-2), the J gene TRBJ1-3; 7 bases align to TRBD1. Sequencing used peripheral blood, obtained on day 0 of AZD1222 vaccination. The TCR was taken from an adult in good health. CDR3: CASSQGGTGVGNTIYF. CDR3 nucleotide sequence: TGTGCCAGCAGCCAAGGAGGAACAGGGGTCGGAAACACCATATATTTT.